These 9 T cell receptor beta chains originate from one sample sequenced in a study of blood T cell repertoires in COVID-19. Sequencing was performed with immunoSEQ multiplex PCR; in TCRdb, only in-frame clones are kept and a portion is missing. The table includes 200,000 or so clones, roughly 85% detected once. The material sequenced was peripheral blood. The source of these receptors is a man in his fifties or sixties with acute or convalescent COVID-19.

The chain employs TRBV27 and TRBJ1-1; D ambiguous. V dropped 4 bases and J dropped 10 bases, with 16 bases sitting between them. CDR3 length: 13 amino acids. From germline, CDR1 is MNHEY and CDR2 SMNVEV (reference sequence). CDR3 loop: CASSYGPRVGAFF. CDR3 DNA: TGTGCCAGCAGTTATGGTCCGAGGGTAGGAGCTTTCTTT.

This chain joins TRBV6-5 and TRBJ1-1, with 7 bases matching TRBD1. V lost 0 bases, J lost 6 bases, and 10 bases stayed unmatched. CDR3 length: 16 residues. Germline V gives CDR1 MNHEY, CDR2 SVGAGI. The CDR3: CASSYSYRGRTAEAFF. The CDR3 DNA reads TGTGCCAGCAGTTACTCGTACAGGGGTAGGACTGCTGAAGCTTTCTTT.

This sequence joins TRBV7-2 and TRBJ2-7; TRBD2 aligns across 10 bases. The length of the CDR3 is 14 residues. Germline assignment: CDR1 SGHTA and CDR2 FQGNSA. J was trimmed by 6 bases and V by 3 bases; bases with no gene match: 5. The CDR3 loop reads CASSFGLAVGEQYF. The CDR3, as DNA: TGTGCCAGCAGCTTCGGACTAGCGGTAGGCGAGCAGTACTTC.

The chain is built from TRBV6-6 and TRBJ1-1; TRBD1 matches 8 bases. V dropped 8 bases and J dropped 2; count of bases not matched to a gene: 10. The CDR3 contains 15 residues. From germline, CDR1 is MNHNY and CDR2 SVGAGI (reference sequence). The DNA of the CDR3 is TGTGCCAGCGCCCACCCCGGACAGGGCAACACTGAAGCTTTCTTT. It translates to CASAHPGQGNTEAFF.

This clone was found once. J is TRBJ1-5 and V is TRBV19, with D unclear. The V gene lost 8 bases and the J gene lost 3 bases, with 11 bases spanning the gap. Germline assignment: CDR1 LNHDA and CDR2 SQIVND (reference sequence). This CDR3 has 13 amino acids. The CDR3 protein is CASPLGVNQPQHF. The DNA for the CDR3 is TGTGCCAGTCCCCTCGGGGTCAATCAGCCCCAGCATTTT.

This clone was seen just once. This rearrangement joins TRBV14 to TRBJ2-7; a weak D match, TRBD1 (6 bases). V was cut by 3 bases and J by 3 bases, with 18 bases left in between. Germline V lookup: CDR1 SGHDN, CDR2 FVKESK. There are 16 residues in the CDR3. CDR3 DNA: TGTGCCAGCAGCCAGGCCAGGGGCGCCGGTCTCTACGAGCAGTACTTC. It is translated as CASSQARGAGLYEQYF.

The J gene is TRBJ2-6, the V gene TRBV5-5, with D perhaps TRBD2 (7 bases). The CDR3 has 16 residues. Trimming left V 1 base short and J 4 bases short, with 12 bases between. Germline V gives CDR1 SGHKS, CDR2 YYEKEE (reference sequence). As DNA, the CDR3 is TGTGCCAGCAGCTTGCGGGGGGCGCTAGGGGCCAACGTCCTGACTTTC. Translated, it gives CASSLRGALGANVLTF.

This sequence joins TRBV19 and TRBJ1-1; the D is unclear. From germline, CDR1 is LNHDA and CDR2 SQIVND (reference sequence). V lost 4 bases to trimming and J lost 0 bases, with 6 bases between them. The CDR3 is made up of 13 amino acids. In DNA, the CDR3 is TGTGCCAGTAGTAGCGGGATGAACACTGAAGCTTTCTTT. Its protein is CASSSGMNTEAFF.

This clone was seen once. The chain is built from TRBV6-6 and TRBJ1-5; TRBD1 is a possible D gene (6 bases). From germline, CDR1 is MNHNY and CDR2 SVGAGI (reference sequence). The CDR3 is 14 residues long. Between the trimmed V and J ends, which lost 2 bases and 4 bases, there was a span of 9 bases. CDR3 loop: CASSYRGQNQPQHF. For the CDR3, the DNA is TGTGCCAGCAGTTACCGAGGACAGAATCAGCCCCAGCATTTT.